This T cell receptor (beta chain) was sequenced for a study of blood T cell repertoires in COVID-19 (TCRdb year 2020). For context, the study as a whole: Collaborator samples came from the United States, Italy and Spain and covered acute and convalescent phases of COVID-19. Where HLA class I and class II types were available, the types were taken from metadata supplied by the sample provider, not from assay-based typing. Deeply sampled blood TCRbeta repertoires from subjects exposed to, actively infected with, or recovered from COVID-19 were included in the dataset. The material from the prospective study consisted of cDNA or gDNA derived from T cells, B-cell-depleted T cells, or PBMCs. The sample metadata nearly always contained a de-identified subject ID, COVID-19 status, age in years and sex. The samples were drawn from the first 160 participants of the ongoing ImmuneRACE study and from about 1,200 subjects provided by 6 global collaborators. A freely available public database, intended as a resource for researchers studying the immune response to SARS-CoV-2, is where the repertoires were released.

At one collaborating source in Seattle, patients were enrolled during active infection and were followed longitudinally through the course of disease. The collaborating institutions used their own protocols to collect whole blood in K2EDTA tubes. For TCRbeta analysis, collaborator samples were shipped as frozen whole blood, as isolated PBMCs, or as DNA extracted from either sample type. Findings and caveats that apply to the study as a whole: Clinical and demographic metadata were provided uncurated, with the amount varying by source and participant.

V lost 5 bases and J lost 1 base; the stretch between them is 8 bases long. The CDR3 runs 13 residues from the cysteine to the phenylalanine. The only DNA kept is the CDR3, 39 bases in frame from the first base. Reading the germline V gene (reference sequence) gives CDR1 WNHNN and CDR2 SYGVQD. TCRbeta CDR3 regions were amplified from genomic DNA using the immunoSEQ Assay, a bias-controlled multiplex PCR. Concerning the study's data processing: Within the assay, amplification of reference gene primers was used to estimate how many nucleated cells each sample contained. Sequence reads were collapsed and filtered to measure the absolute abundance of every unique TCRbeta CDR3 rearrangement. For each sample, productive Simpson clonality was calculated as the square root of Simpson's diversity index across productive rearrangements. In its TCRdb copy, this immuneACCESS table keeps in-frame sequences only and misses some clones. Where compared with another copy, unresolved V genes explain less than half of these, and the others have no known cause. V and J calls plus clone size are reproduced from that table; the DNA served to infer D and trimming. The sample yields 220,000 or so clones; more than 85% were counted once. About 0.8% of the sample belongs to the ten largest clones.

Remarks on this clone: What this receptor recognizes is not known. Per-base quality was not reported, and no clone a single base away is much larger than it.

Specimen: peripheral blood. This chain joins TRBV10-1 to TRBJ1-1, with TRBD1 perhaps the D gene, on 5 matching bases. The sequence derives from a man in his sixties with COVID-19, enrolled during active disease. In nucleotides, the sequence is TGCGCCAGCAGTACCACAGGGAACACTGAAGCTTTCTTT. Translation gives CASSTTGNTEAFF.